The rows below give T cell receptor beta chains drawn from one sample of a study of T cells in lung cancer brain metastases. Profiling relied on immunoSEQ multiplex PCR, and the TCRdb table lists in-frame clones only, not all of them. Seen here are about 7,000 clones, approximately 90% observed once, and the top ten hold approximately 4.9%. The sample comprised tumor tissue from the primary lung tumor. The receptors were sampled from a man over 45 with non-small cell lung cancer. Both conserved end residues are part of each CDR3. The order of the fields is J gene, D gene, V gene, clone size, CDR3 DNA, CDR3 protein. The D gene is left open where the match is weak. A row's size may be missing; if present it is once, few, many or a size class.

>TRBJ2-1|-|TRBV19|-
TGTGCCAGTAGTAAAAAATCCTGGGGGGGCTGGAATGAGCAGTTCTTC
CASSKKSWGGWNEQFF
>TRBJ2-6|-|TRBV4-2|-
TGTGCCAGCAGCCAAGAAGCCCCAAGTGGGGCCAACGTCCTGACTTTC
CASSQEAPSGANVLTF
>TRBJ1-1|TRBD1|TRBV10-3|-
TGTGCCATCACTACGACAGGGGGGAACACTGAAGCTTTCTTT
CAITTTGGNTEAFF
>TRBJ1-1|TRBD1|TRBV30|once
TGTGCCTGGAGTGTCCTTTTTACCCGGACAGGCGGGAACACTGAAGCTTTCTTT
CAWSVLFTRTGGNTEAFF
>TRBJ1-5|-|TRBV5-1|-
TGCGCCAGCAGCACGGGGCTGAGTCAGCCCCAGCATTTT
CASSTGLSQPQHF
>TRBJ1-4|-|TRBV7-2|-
TGTGCCAGCAGCACCCAGGGGTCAACTAATGAAAAACTGTTTTTT
CASSTQGSTNEKLFF
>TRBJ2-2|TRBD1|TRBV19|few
TGTGCCAGTAGTTCCTCCGGGACAGGAAACACCGGGGAGCTGTTTTTT
CASSSSGTGNTGELFF
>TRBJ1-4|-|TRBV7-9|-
TGTGCCAGCAGCGCCCGACAGACGGCAACTAATGAAAAACTGTTTTTT
CASSARQTATNEKLFF
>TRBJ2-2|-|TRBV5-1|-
TGCGCCAGCAGTCCAGGGAGCGGCACCGGGGAGCTGTTTTTT
CASSPGSGTGELFF
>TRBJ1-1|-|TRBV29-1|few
TGCAGCGTCGGACAGATGAACACTGAAGCTTTCTTT
CSVGQMNTEAFF
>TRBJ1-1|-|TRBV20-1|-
TGCAGTGCTTGGTGGACCACTGAAGCTTTCTTT
CSAWWTTEAFF
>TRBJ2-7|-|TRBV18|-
TGTGCCAGCTCATCAGGACTCGACGAGCAGTACTTC
CASSSGLDEQYF
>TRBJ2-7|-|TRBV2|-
TGTGCCTGCAGCGTCCAGCGCTCCTACGAGCAGTACTTC
CACSVQRSYEQYF
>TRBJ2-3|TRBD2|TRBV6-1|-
TGTGCCAGCAGTGAGTTGGTAGCGGGGAGGGGCACAGATACGCAGTATTTT
CASSELVAGRGTDTQYF
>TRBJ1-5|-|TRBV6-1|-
TGTGCCAGCAGTGCGTCCTCAGGGAGGTATAGCAATCAGCCCCAGCATTTT
CASSASSGRYSNQPQHF
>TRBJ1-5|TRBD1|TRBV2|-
TGTGCCAGCAGTCCCCGACAGGGGGGGCAGCCCCAGCATTTT
CASSPRQGGQPQHF
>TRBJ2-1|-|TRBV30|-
TGTGCCTGGAGTCCCCGTGTCAGGGACCACAATGAGCAGTTCTTC
CAWSPRVRDHNEQFF
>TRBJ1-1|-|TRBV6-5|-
TGTGCCAGCGAGGACAGAGGGCCCAACACTGAAGCTTTCTTT
CASEDRGPNTEAFF
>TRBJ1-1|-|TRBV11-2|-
TGTGCCAGCAGCTCCCGAACAAGGTCTTCCACTGAAGCTTTCTTT
CASSSRTRSSTEAFF
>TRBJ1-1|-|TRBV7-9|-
TGTGCCAGCAGCTTCTCACAGCTTATGAACACTGAAGCTTTCTTT
CASSFSQLMNTEAFF
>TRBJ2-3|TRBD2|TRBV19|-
TGTGCCAGTAGTATGGGGCTAGCGGGGGCCACAGATACGCAGTATTTT
CASSMGLAGATDTQYF
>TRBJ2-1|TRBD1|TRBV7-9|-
TGTGCCGGGAAGGGACAGACGAACAATGAGCAGTTCTTC
CAGKGQTNNEQFF
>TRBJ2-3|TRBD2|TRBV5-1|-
TGCGCCAGCAGCTTAAGCGGGGGGGCCAGTACAGATACGCAGTATTTT
CASSLSGGASTDTQYF
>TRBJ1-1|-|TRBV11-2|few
TGTGCCAGCAGCCTCCAGAACACTGAAGCTTTCTTT
CASSLQNTEAFF
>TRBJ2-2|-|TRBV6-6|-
TGTGCCAGCGGTCACTATACGAACACCGGGGAGCTGTTTTTT
CASGHYTNTGELFF
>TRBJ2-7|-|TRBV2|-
TGTGCCGCCACAGACAGGTACTCCTACGAGCAGTACTTC
CAATDRYSYEQYF
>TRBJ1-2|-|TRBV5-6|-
TGTGCCAGCAGCCAATTTGCGACAGGTTACGGCTACACCTTC
CASSQFATGYGYTF
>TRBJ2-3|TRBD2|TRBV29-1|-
TGCAGCGTTGACAGCGGGGGGGGTGCAGATACGCAGTATTTT
CSVDSGGGADTQYF
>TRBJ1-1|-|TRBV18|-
TGTGCCAGCTCACCACGGACGGGAGGGGGGACTGAAGCTTTCTTT
CASSPRTGGGTEAFF
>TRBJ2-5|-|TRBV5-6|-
TGTACCAGCAGCTTGAACACTGGCGAGACCCAGTACTTC
CTSSLNTGETQYF
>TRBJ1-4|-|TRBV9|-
TGTGCCAGCAGCCCTGTTGGGGTGTCTGGTGAAAAACTGTTTTTT
CASSPVGVSGEKLFF
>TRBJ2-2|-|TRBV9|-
TGTGCCAGCAGCGTAGATACGGGGACCGGGGAGCTGTTTTTT
CASSVDTGTGELFF
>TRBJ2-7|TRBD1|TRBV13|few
TGTGCCAGCAGCTTAGCCCGGACAGGCCTCTCCTACGAGCAGTACTTC
CASSLARTGLSYEQYF
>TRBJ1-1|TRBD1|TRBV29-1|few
TGCAGCGTTGCGGGGACAGCGGCATCCACTGAAGCTTTCTTT
CSVAGTAASTEAFF
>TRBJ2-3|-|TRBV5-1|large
TGCGCCAGCGGGAAAGGGGATACGCAGTATTTT
CASGKGDTQYF
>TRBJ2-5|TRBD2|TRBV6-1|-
TGTGCCAGCAGACCTACTAGCGGGGGAGGGGAGACCCAGTACTTC
CASRPTSGGGETQYF
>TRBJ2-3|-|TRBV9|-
TGTGCCAGCAGCGCCGGGGGCACAGATACGCAGTATTTT
CASSAGGTDTQYF
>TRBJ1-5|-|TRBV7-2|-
TGTGCCAGCACTCTCGAGACGGGCTATAGCAATCAGCCCCAGCATTTT
CASTLETGYSNQPQHF
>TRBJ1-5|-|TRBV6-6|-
TGTGCCAGCAGTTACCCCGGGGGAGATCAGCTCCAGCATTTT
CASSYPGGDQLQHF
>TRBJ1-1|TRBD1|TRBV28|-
TGTGCCAGCACGGGACAGGTTCCCACTGAAGCTTTCTTT
CASTGQVPTEAFF
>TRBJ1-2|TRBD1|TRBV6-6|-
TGTGCCAGCAGCCGACAGGGGGACTATGGCTACACCTTC
CASSRQGDYGYTF
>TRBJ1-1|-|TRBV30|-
TGTGCCTGGAGCCTCACTTGGGACACTGAAGCTTTCTTT
CAWSLTWDTEAFF
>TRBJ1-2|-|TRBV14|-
TGTGCCAGCAGCCCTCTGATGTGGGGCGGGGGTGGCTACACCTTC
CASSPLMWGGGGYTF
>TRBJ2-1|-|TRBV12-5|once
TGTGCTAGTGGGACAGCGGTAGAGCAGTTCTTC
CASGTAVEQFF
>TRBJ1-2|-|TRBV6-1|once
TGTGCCAGCACGGGCAGCCCCTATGGCTACACCTTC
CASTGSPYGYTF
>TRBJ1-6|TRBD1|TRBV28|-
TGTGCCAGCAACACCGCAGGGGGCTTTAATTCACCCCTCCACTTT
CASNTAGGFNSPLHF
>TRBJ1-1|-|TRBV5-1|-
TGCGCCAGCAGCTTGGCGGGTGACACTGAAGCTTTCTTT
CASSLAGDTEAFF
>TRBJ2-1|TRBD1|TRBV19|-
TGTGCCAGTCAAGACAGGGGGGAGCAGTTCTTC
CASQDRGEQFF
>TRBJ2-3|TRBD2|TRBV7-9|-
TGTGCCAGCAGCAAGACTAGCGGGGGGCTCACAGATACGCAGTATTTT
CASSKTSGGLTDTQYF
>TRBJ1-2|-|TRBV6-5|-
TGTGCCAGCAGCCGGAACTTGGGAAACTATGGCTACACCTTC
CASSRNLGNYGYTF
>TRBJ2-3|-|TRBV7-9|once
TGTGCCAGCAGCCAAACAAACCCAACTAGCACAGATACGCAGTATTTT
CASSQTNPTSTDTQYF
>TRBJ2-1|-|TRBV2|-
TGTGCCAGCAGTGTTGAGGGTCCCGAGCAGTTCTTC
CASSVEGPEQFF
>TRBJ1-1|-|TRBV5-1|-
TGCGCCAGCAGCGCTGGGTCAGGAGGGATGAACACTGAAGCTTTCTTT
CASSAGSGGMNTEAFF
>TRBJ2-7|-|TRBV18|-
TGTGCCAGCGCCCCTGGGTTTCACGAGCAGTACTTC
CASAPGFHEQYF
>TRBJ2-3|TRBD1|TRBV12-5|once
TGTGCTAGTGGTTTGGGACAGGGTGGATACACAGATACGCAGTATTTT
CASGLGQGGYTDTQYF
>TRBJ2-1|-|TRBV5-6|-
TGTGCCAGCAGCTTGCTGGGGGGGCCCTCCTACAATGAGCAGTTCTTC
CASSLLGGPSYNEQFF
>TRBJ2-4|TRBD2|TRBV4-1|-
TGCGCCAGCAGCCAGAGCGGGGGGCTAGCCAAAAACATTCAGTACTTC
CASSQSGGLAKNIQYF
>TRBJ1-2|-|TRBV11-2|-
TGTGCCAGCAGCTTACAGGGTATCTATGGCTACACCTTC
CASSLQGIYGYTF
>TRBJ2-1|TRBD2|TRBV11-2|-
TGTGCCAGCAGCTTTACGGGGGGATTTAATGAGCAGTTCTTC
CASSFTGGFNEQFF
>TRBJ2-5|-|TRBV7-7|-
TGTGCCAGCAGCTCTCGACCACAAGAGACCCAGTACTTC
CASSSRPQETQYF